This entry is about one TCR beta chain. This entry is derived from a study of blood T cells in healthy people across ages. Study-wide context: Roughly one uniquely barcoded beta molecule per two T cells was captured.

The authors ran a second PCR of about 6 to 11 cycles using a sample-barcoded 5' primer and a J-beta primer mix. Each cDNA molecule was tagged by a template-switch adaptor with 12 random nucleotides. Each CDR3 protein is one row after TCRdb ran MiXCR on the 5' RACE reads. The sample has more than 750,000 distinct CDR3 sequences; under 35% are singletons. CDR3 length: 14 residues. The junction had 2 bases not matched to a gene; V was cut back by 1 base and J by 9 bases. In addition, the sample was reused for a study of T cells of mothers and their children. Turning to that study: Compared with unrelated pairs, related mother-child pairs had slightly higher, non-significant overlap.

The chain recombines TRBV12-3 or TRBV12-4 with TRBJ1-6; 8 bases agree with TRBD1. This TCR came from a woman aged 40 to 50 in good health. Sequencing was performed on blood. CDR3 DNA: TGTGCCAGCAGTTTAGGGACAGGGACTTCACCCCTCCACTTT. The encoded protein is CASSLGTGTSPLHF.